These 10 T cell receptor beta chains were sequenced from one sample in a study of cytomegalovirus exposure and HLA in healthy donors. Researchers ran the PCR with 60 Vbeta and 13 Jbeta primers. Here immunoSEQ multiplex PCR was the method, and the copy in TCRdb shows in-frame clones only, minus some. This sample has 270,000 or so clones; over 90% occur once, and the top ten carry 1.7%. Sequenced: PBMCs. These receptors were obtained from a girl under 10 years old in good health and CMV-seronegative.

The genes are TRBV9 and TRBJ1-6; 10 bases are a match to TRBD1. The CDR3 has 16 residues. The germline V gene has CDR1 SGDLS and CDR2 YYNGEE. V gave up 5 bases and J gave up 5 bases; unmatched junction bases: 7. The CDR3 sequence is CASSGRQGANNSPLHF. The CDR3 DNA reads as TGTGCCAGCAGTGGGCGACAGGGGGCGAATAATTCACCCCTCCACTTT.

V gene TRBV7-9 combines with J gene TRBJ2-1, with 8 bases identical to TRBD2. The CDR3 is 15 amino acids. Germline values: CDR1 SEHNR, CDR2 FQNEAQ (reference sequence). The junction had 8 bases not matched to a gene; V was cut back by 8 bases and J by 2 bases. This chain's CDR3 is CASWFSGGAYNEQFF. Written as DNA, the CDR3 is TGTGCCAGCTGGTTTTCGGGGGGGGCCTACAATGAGCAGTTCTTC.

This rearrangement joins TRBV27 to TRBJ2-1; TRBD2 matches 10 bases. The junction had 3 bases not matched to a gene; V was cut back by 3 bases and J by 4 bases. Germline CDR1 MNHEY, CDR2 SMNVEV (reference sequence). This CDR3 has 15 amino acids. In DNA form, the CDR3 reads TGTGCCAGCAGTTTTGGACTAGCGGCTTACAATGAGCAGTTCTTC. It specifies CASSFGLAAYNEQFF.

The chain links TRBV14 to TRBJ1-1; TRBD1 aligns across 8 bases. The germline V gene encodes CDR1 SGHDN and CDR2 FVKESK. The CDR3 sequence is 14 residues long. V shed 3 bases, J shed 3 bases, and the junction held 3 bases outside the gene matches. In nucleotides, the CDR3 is TGTGCCAGCAGCCATGAACAGGGGGACACTGAAGCTTTCTTT. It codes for CASSHEQGDTEAFF.

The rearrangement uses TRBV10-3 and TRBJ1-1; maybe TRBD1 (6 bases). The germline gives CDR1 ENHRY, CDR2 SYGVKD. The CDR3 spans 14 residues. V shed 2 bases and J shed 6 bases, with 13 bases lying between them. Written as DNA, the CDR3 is TGTGCCATCAGTGAGCCAAAGACAGGTCCTGAAGCTTTCTTT. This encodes CAISEPKTGPEAFF.

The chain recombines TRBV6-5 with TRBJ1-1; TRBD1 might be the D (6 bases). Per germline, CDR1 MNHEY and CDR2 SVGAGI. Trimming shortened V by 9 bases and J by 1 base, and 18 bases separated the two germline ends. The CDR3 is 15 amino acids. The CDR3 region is CASNPQGPGNTEAFF. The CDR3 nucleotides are TGTGCCAGTAATCCTCAGGGGCCGGGGAACACTGAAGCTTTCTTT.

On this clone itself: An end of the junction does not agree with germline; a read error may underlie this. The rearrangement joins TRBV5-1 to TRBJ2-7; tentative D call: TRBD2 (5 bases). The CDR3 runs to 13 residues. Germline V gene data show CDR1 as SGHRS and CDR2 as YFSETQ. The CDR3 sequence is CASSLDLTYEQYF. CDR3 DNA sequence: TGCGCCAGCAGTTTGGACTTAACCTACGAGCAGTACTTC.

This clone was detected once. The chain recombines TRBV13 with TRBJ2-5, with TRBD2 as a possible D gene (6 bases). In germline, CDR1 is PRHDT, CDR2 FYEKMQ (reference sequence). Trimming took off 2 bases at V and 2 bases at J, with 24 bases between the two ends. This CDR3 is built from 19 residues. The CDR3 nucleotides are TGTGCCAGCAGCTTACATCCTGCAGGGAATTTTGGGAGGCAAGAGACCCAGTACTTC. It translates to CASSLHPAGNFGRQETQYF.

The CDR3 DNA follows: TGTGCCAGCTCACCCCCGCCAGAAGGGGTTAGAGCTTTCTTT. It encodes CASSPPPEGVRAFF. J is TRBJ1-1 and V is TRBV18, with D perhaps TRBD1 (5 bases). V shed 3 bases and J shed 10 bases, with 18 bases lying between them. The CDR3 sequence is 14 residues long. Per germline, CDR1 KGHSH and CDR2 LQKENI.

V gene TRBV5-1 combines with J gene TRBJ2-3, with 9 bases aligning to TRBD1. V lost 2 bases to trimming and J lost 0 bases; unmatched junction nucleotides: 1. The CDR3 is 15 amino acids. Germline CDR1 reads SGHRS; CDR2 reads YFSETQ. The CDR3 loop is CASSLGQGSTDTQYF. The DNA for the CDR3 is TGCGCCAGCAGCTTAGGACAGGGGAGCACAGATACGCAGTATTTT.